A single sample gave rise to the 25 T cell receptor beta chains below, sequenced in a study of T-cell reconstitution after alpha-beta-depleted transplantation in children (dated by TCRdb to 2015 to 2016). The label giving this sample's treatment or condition can be read as: allogeneic hematopoietic cell transplantation with graft depleted of TCRalphabeta T cells and CD19 B cells. Preparation of the library involved PCR. The instrument was an Illumina HiSeq 2500. TCR libraries were prepared with molecular barcoding, using unique molecular identifiers to normalize TCRbeta repertoire quantification. TCRdb passed the public sequencing reads through fastp at Q25 and MiXCR, retaining productive beta sequences. Every entry covers one CDR3 protein and lists the most common genes and DNA from its rows. This sample has 3,000 to 4,000 distinct CDR3 sequences in its table, and around 10% of those were observed once. Approximately 80% of the sample rests with the top ten.

The sample in question was PBMCs, mostly from graft donor cells, obtained 360 days after TCRalphabeta/CD19-depleted stem cell transplant. The receptors derive from a patient aged 2-15 years who had a stem cell transplant for inherited bone marrow failure, so the T cells may come from the graft donor.

This clonotype was seen at least ten times. The V gene is TRBV7-9, the J gene TRBJ1-1; D ambiguous. The CDR3 is made up of 14 amino acids. Germline assignment: CDR1 SEHNR and CDR2 FQNEAQ (reference sequence). V was trimmed by 7 bases and J by 3 bases, leaving 15 bases between them. CDR3 DNA: TGTGCCAGCACCCACTTGAGAGCTGACACTGAAGCTTTCTTT. This sequence encodes CASTHLRADTEAFF.

This clonotype was found many times. CDR3 coding DNA: TGCAGCGTTGAAGGTGTAGCCAAAAACATTCAGTACTTC. Translating it yields CSVEGVAKNIQYF. The chain links TRBV29-1 to TRBJ2-4; no firm D call. The germline V gene encodes CDR1 SQVTM and CDR2 ANQGSEA. V was cut by 1 base and J by 0 bases, with 4 bases left in between. The CDR3 is 13 amino acids.

Ten or more counts support this clonotype. The rearrangement uses TRBV4-2 and TRBJ2-3, with D possibly matching TRBD2 (5 bases). Trimming took off 3 bases at V and 4 bases at J, with 17 bases between the two ends. Germline CDR1 and CDR2: LGHNA and YNFKEQ. The length of the CDR3 is 16 residues. CDR3: CASSQPHMSGADTQYF. The CDR3 coding sequence is TGTGCCAGCAGCCAGCCTCACATGAGCGGTGCAGATACGCAGTATTTT.

This clonotype was observed many times. The rearrangement uses TRBV5-1 and TRBJ2-1; 10 nucleotides match TRBD2. V gave up 2 bases and J gave up 10 bases; unmatched junction bases: 24. Germline V gene data show CDR1 as SGHRS and CDR2 as YFSETQ. The CDR3 length is 20 residues. CDR3 bases: TGCGCCAGCAGCTTTTATCACAGCTTTTGGGGGCTAGCGGGAGTGCACGAGCAGTTCTTC. As protein: CASSFYHSFWGLAGVHEQFF.

Ten or more counts support this clonotype. J is TRBJ1-1 and V is TRBV18; no definite D call. The germline V gene has CDR1 KGHSH and CDR2 LQKENI. This CDR3 region has 12 residues. Trimming took 4 bases from V and 12 from J, leaving 15 bases between them. Written as DNA, the CDR3 is TGTGCCAGCTCACGGGCTCTCGGAAGGCCTTTCTTT. Translating gives CASSRALGRPFF. Using reference TRBV18 and TRBJ1-1 for the parts outside the CDR3, the full variable domain is NAGVMQNPRHLVRRRGQEARLRCSPMKGHSHVYWYRQLPEEGLKFMVYLQKENIIDESGMPKERFSAEFPKEGPSILRIQQVVRGDSAAYFCASSRALGRPFFGQGTRLTVV.

Sample share makes this clonotype medium-sized. V and J are TRBV7-2 and TRBJ2-3; D ambiguous. The CDR3 has 13 residues. Germline values: CDR1 SGHTA, CDR2 FQGNSA. Trimming removed 1 base at V and 3 bases at J, with 5 bases between. Here the CDR3 DNA reads TGTGCCAGCAGCTTAGAAGTTACAGATACGCAGTATTTT. Its protein product is CASSLEVTDTQYF.

This clonotype was found many times. This sequence joins TRBV5-6 and TRBJ2-3, with a weak D call TRBD2 (5 bases). Germline-derived CDR1 and CDR2 are SGHDT and YYEEEE. V lost 2 bases, J lost 7 bases, and 11 bases lay in between. The CDR3 totals 13 residues. CDR3 region: CASSFSGKYTQYF. The CDR3 coding sequence is TGTGCCAGCAGCTTCTCGGGGAAGTATACGCAGTATTTT.

This clonotype occurred many times. The chain is built from TRBV10-2 and TRBJ2-7; TRBD2 aligns across 11 bases. J was trimmed by 2 bases and V by 7 bases; bases with no gene match: 10. Per germline, CDR1 WSHSY and CDR2 SAAADI. The CDR3 contains 16 residues. Here the CDR3 DNA reads TGCGCCAGCACAACTAGCGGGAGAATCGAAACCTACGAGCAGTACTTC. It is translated as CASTTSGRIETYEQYF.

The table lists this clonotype with many counts. The chain joins TRBV12-3 or TRBV12-4 to TRBJ2-1; D may match TRBD1 or TRBD2 (5 bases each). The CDR3 length is 13 residues. V was shortened by 8 bases and J by 6 bases, with 14 bases between the two germline ends. CDR3 sequence reads: CASRGPTSNEQFF. CDR3 coding DNA: TGTGCCAGCCGGGGACCGACCTCCAATGAGCAGTTCTTC.

In its sample, this clonotype was seen many times. The V call is TRBV7-3, the J call TRBJ2-5; the D gene could be TRBD1 or TRBD2 (6 bases each). Per germline, CDR1 SGHTA and CDR2 FQGTGA. CDR3 length: 14 amino acids. V was trimmed by 5 bases and J by 5 bases, leaving 15 bases between them. CDR3 protein: CASSVQGGGETQYF. CDR3 bases: TGTGCCAGCAGCGTACAGGGAGGCGGGGAGACCCAGTACTTC. The full variable domain, completed using reference TRBV7-3 and TRBJ2-5, is GAGVSQTPSNKVTEKGKYVELRCDPISGHTALYWYRQSLGQGPEFLIYFQGTGAADDSGLPNDRFFAVRPEGSVSTLKIQRTERGDSAVYLCASSVQGGGETQYFGPGTRLLVL.

This clonotype was observed many times. The CDR3 region is CAISEDPRDRGAYEQYF. The CDR3, as DNA: TGTGCCATCAGTGAGGACCCCCGGGACAGGGGAGCCTACGAGCAGTACTTC. The V gene is TRBV10-3, the J gene TRBJ2-7; 10 bases are a match to TRBD1. Per germline, CDR1 ENHRY and CDR2 SYGVKD. Trimming took 2 bases from V and 2 from J; bases not matched to a gene: 9. The CDR3 is 17 residues long.

Judged by abundance, this clonotype is medium-sized. V and J are TRBV25-1 and TRBJ2-5; possibly TRBD1 for D (5 bases). This CDR3 has 13 residues. Germline CDR1 is MGHDK and CDR2 is SYGVNS. Trimming pared 7 bases from V and 1 base from J, leaving 10 bases between. CDR3 protein: CASNRQGQETQYF. The DNA of the CDR3 is TGTGCCAGCAATCGCCAGGGCCAAGAGACCCAGTACTTC.

By its share, this clonotype is medium-sized. The chain couples TRBV7-9 to TRBJ2-3; D may be TRBD2 (5 bases). Trimming took off 4 bases at V and 6 bases at J, with 11 bases between the two ends. CDR3 size: 13 residues. Germline CDR1 reads SEHNR; CDR2 reads FQNEAQ (reference sequence). The CDR3 DNA follows: TGTGCCAGCAGCTGGGCCCCGGGGGATACGCAGTATTTT. Its translation: CASSWAPGDTQYF.

This clonotype was counted at least ten times. The V and J genes are TRBV6-6 and TRBJ1-1, with TRBD1 matching 7 bases. This CDR3 region has 13 residues. Losses at the gene ends were 9 bases for V and 6 bases for J; bases not matched to a gene: 10. Germline CDR1 MNHNY, CDR2 SVGAGI (reference sequence). CDR3 in amino acids: CASTTGDSSEAFF. CDR3 DNA: TGTGCCAGTACTACCGGGGACAGCTCTGAAGCTTTCTTT.

Within the sample, this clonotype is medium-sized (0.01 to 0.1%). V usage is TRBV3-1 and J usage is TRBJ2-3, with D tentatively TRBD1 (6 bases). Germline CDR1 and CDR2: LGHDT and YNNKEL (reference sequence). This CDR3 spans 15 amino acids. V was trimmed by 4 bases and J by 3 bases, leaving 14 bases between them. Written as DNA, the CDR3 is TGTGCCAGCAGCCTCTGGGACATTGCAACAGATACGCAGTATTTT. It specifies CASSLWDIATDTQYF.

This clonotype has a count of ten or more. The chain carries TRBV6-5 and TRBJ2-2; 7 nucleotides align to TRBD2. CDR1 and CDR2 from the germline V gene are MNHEY and SVGAGI. This CDR3 region has 16 residues. J gave up 3 bases and V 0 bases, and 4 bases lay outside the gene matches. The CDR3 reads CASSYSGRADTGELFF. The CDR3 DNA follows: TGTGCCAGCAGTTACTCGGGGAGGGCGGACACCGGGGAGCTGTTTTTT.

This clonotype was found many times. This chain links TRBV7-9 with TRBJ2-3; perhaps D is TRBD1 or TRBD2 (5 bases each). In germline, CDR1 is SEHNR, CDR2 FQNEAQ (reference sequence). This CDR3 has 17 amino acids. The ends were cut back, 5 bases at V and 4 bases at J, with 22 bases in the middle. The DNA for the CDR3 is TGTGCCAGCAGCCCCGAGTCCGGGGCCTGGATTGCAGATACGCAGTATTTT. Translating gives CASSPESGAWIADTQYF.

This clonotype showed up many times. The chain links TRBV6-2 or TRBV6-3 to TRBJ2-3; D unclear. CDR1 and CDR2 from the germline V gene are MNHEY and SVGEGT. The germline V and J ends were trimmed by 6 bases and 4 bases, with 8 bases remaining between them. This CDR3 has 12 amino acids. Here the CDR3 reads CASSPRADTQYF. In DNA, the CDR3 is TGTGCCAGCAGCCCCCGTGCAGATACGCAGTATTTT.

There are many counts of this clonotype. The CDR3 region is CASSPSRTEQFF. CDR3 bases: TGTGCCAGCTCACCATCTAGAACTGAGCAGTTCTTC. This chain links TRBV18 with TRBJ2-1, with D uncertain. V was cut by 2 bases and J by 9 bases, with 8 bases left in between. Germline lookup yields CDR1 KGHSH and CDR2 LQKENI. The CDR3 runs 12 residues.

The V and J genes are TRBV2 and TRBJ2-3, with TRBD2 as a possible D gene (6 bases). The CDR3 loop spans 12 amino acids. Germline CDR1 reads SNHLY; CDR2 reads FYNNEI. The ends were cut back, 6 bases at V and 6 bases at J, with 10 bases in the middle. The CDR3 bases are TGTGCCAGCAGGCAAGGAGGGGATACGCAGTATTTT. It yields the protein CASRQGGDTQYF. Full variable domain (missing parts from reference TRBV2 and TRBJ2-3): EPEVTQTPSHQVTQMGQEVILRCVPISNHLYFYWYRQILGQKVEFLVSFYNNEISEKSEIFDDQFSVERPDGSNFTLKIRSTKLEDSAMYFCASRQGGDTQYFGPGTRLTVL.

This clonotype has a count of ten or more. This chain joins TRBV20-1 and TRBJ2-2, with D possibly matching TRBD1 (6 bases). Trimming removed 6 bases at V and 0 bases at J, with 8 bases between. The length of the CDR3 is 13 residues. The germline V gene has CDR1 DFQATT and CDR2 SNEGSKA (reference sequence). This CDR3 reads CSARTANTGELFF. Written as DNA, the CDR3 is TGCAGTGCGAGGACAGCGAACACCGGGGAGCTGTTTTTT.

This clonotype was detected many times. The rearrangement links TRBV28 to TRBJ1-4, with TRBD1 as a possible D gene (5 bases). The CDR3 is 16 residues long. Germline CDR1 and CDR2: MDHEN and SYDVKM. The germline V and J ends were trimmed by 7 bases and 5 bases, with 20 bases remaining between them. The CDR3 sequence: CASKIRTISRNEKLFF. In nucleotides, the CDR3 is TGTGCCAGCAAAATTCGGACAATAAGTAGAAATGAAAAACTGTTTTTT.

This clonotype was seen many times. This sequence joins TRBV7-9 and TRBJ2-4, with 7 bases aligning to TRBD1. Germline loops: CDR1 SEHNR, CDR2 FQNEAQ (reference sequence). CDR3 size: 13 residues. The ends lost 5 bases at V and 10 bases at J; junction bases unmatched: 8. The CDR3 DNA reads as TGTGCCAGCAGCCTACGACAGGGCGGTATTCAGTACTTC. As protein: CASSLRQGGIQYF.

This clonotype was picked up many times. The rearrangement joins TRBV9 to TRBJ2-3; D is possibly TRBD2 (6 bases). The ends were cut back, 0 bases at V and 4 bases at J, with 12 bases in the middle. The germline V gene has CDR1 SGDLS and CDR2 YYNGEE. This CDR3 spans 15 amino acids. The chain's CDR3 is CASSVGASGADTQYF. The CDR3 coding sequence is TGTGCCAGCAGCGTAGGAGCGTCGGGAGCAGATACGCAGTATTTT.

The rearrangement links TRBV5-6 to TRBJ2-1; no clear D. V lost 9 bases, J lost 10 bases, and 14 bases lay in between. The CDR3 is 11 residues long. Germline CDR1 SGHDT, CDR2 YYEEEE. As DNA, the CDR3 is TGTGCCATCGGCCTCCCGCACGAGCAGTTCTTC. It specifies CAIGLPHEQFF.